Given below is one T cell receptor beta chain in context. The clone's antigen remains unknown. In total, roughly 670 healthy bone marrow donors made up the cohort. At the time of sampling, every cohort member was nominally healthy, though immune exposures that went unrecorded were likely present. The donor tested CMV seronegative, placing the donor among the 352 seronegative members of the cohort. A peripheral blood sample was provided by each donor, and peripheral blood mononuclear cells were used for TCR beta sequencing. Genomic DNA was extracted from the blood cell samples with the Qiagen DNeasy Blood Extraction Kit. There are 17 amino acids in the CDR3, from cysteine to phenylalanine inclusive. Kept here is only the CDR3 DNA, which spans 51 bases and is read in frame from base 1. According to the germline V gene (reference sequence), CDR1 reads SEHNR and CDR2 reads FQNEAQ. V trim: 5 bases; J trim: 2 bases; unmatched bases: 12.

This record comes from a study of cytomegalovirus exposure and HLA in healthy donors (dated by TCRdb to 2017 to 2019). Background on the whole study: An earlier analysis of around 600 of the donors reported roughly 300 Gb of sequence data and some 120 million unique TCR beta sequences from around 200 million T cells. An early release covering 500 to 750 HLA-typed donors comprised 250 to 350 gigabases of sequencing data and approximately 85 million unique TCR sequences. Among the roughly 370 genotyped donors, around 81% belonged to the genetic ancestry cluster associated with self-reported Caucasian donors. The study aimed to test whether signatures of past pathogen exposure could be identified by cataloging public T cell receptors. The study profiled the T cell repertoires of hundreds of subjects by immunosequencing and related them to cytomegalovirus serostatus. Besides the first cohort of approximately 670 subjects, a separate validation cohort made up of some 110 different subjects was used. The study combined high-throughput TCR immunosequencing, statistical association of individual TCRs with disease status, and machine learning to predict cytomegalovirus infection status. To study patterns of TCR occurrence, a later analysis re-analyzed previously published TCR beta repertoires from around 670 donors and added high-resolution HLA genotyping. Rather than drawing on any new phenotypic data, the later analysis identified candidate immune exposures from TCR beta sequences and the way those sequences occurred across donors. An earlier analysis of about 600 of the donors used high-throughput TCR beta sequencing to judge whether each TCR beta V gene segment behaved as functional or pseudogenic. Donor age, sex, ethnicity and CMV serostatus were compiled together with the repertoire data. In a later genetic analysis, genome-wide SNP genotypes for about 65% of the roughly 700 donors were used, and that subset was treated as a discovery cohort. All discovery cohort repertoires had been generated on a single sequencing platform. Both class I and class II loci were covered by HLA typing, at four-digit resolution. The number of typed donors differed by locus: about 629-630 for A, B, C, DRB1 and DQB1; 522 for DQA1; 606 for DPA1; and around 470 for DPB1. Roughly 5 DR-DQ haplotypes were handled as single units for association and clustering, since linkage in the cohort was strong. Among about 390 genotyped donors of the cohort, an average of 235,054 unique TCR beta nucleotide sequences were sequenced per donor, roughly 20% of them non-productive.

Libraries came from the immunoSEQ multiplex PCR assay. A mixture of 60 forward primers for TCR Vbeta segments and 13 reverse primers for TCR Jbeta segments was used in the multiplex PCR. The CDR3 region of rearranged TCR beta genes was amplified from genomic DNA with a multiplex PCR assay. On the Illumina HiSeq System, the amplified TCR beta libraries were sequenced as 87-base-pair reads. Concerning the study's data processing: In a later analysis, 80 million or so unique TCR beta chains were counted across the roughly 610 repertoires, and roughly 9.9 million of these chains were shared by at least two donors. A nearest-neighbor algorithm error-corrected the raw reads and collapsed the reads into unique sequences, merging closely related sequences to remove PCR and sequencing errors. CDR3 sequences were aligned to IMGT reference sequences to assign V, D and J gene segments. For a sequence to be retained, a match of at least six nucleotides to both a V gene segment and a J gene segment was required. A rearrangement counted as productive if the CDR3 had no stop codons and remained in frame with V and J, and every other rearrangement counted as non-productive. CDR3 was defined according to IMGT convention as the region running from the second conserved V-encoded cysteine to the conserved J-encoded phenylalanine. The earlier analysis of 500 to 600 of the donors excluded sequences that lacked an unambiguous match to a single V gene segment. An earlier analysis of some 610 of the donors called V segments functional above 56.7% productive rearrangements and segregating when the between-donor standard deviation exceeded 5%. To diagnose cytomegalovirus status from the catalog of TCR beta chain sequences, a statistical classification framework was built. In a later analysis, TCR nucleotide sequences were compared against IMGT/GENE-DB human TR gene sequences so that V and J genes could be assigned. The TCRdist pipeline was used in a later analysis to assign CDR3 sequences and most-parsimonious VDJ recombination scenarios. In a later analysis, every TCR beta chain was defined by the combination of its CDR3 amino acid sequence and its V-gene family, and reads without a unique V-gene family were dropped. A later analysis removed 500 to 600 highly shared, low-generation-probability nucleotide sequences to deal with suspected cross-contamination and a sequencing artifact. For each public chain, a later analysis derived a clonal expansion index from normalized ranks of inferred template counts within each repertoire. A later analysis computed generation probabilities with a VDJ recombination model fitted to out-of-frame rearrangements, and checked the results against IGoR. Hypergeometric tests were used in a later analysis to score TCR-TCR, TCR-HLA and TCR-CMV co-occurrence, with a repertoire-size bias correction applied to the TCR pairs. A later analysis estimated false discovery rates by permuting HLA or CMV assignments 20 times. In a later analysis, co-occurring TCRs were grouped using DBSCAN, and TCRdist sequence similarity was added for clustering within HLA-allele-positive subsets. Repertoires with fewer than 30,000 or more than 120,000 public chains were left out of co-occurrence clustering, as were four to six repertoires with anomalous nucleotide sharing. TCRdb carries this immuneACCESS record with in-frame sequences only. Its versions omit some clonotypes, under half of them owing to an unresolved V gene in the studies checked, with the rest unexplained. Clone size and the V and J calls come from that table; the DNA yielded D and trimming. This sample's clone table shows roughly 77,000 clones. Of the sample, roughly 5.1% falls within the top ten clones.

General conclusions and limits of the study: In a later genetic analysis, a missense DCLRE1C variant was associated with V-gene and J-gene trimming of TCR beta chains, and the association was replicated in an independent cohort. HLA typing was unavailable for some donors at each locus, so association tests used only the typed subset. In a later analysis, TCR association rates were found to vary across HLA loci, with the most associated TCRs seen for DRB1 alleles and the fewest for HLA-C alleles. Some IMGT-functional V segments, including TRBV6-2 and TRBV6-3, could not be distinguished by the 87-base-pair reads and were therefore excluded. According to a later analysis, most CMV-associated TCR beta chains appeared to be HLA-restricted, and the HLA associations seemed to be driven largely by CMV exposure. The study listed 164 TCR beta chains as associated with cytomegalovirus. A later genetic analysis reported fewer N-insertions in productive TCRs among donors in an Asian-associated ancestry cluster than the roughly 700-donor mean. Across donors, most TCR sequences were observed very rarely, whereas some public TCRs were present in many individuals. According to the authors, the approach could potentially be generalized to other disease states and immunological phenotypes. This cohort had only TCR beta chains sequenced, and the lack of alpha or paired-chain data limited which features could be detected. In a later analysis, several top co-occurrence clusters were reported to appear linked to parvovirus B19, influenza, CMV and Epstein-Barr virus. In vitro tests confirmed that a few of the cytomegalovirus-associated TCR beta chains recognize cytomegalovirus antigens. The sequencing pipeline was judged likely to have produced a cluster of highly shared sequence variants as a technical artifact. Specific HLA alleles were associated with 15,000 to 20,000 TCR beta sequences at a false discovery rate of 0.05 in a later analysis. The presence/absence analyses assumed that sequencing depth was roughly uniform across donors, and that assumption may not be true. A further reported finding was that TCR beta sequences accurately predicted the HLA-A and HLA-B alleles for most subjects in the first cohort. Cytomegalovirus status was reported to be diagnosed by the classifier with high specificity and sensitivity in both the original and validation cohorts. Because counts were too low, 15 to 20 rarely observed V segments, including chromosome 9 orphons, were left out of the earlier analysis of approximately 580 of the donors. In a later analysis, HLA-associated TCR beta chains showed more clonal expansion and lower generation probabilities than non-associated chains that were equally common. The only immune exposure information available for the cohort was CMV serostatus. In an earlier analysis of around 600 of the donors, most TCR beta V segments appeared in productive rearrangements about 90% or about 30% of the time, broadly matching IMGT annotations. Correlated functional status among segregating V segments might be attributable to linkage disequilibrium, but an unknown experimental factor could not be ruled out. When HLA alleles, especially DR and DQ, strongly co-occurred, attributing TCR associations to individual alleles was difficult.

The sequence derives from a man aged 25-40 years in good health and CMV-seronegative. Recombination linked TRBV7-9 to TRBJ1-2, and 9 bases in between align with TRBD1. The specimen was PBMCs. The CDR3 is CASSGTGRVFYNYGYTF. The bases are TGTGCCAGCAGCGGGACAGGGCGGGTGTTTTACAACTATGGCTACACCTTC.